This TCR beta chain stems from a study of shared clonotypes between healthy human individuals. Points from the study as a whole: Generation probabilities were higher for clonotypes shared across all four sorted-subset donors than for unshared ones. The sharing of 4% to 5.5% of naive CD4 clonotypes was seen across a few donors. Rarefaction revealed incomplete sorted-subset sequencing despite large depth.

This clone was found once. What it binds is unknown. Researchers ran the assay at a deep level. Repertoires were generated with immunoSEQ multiplex PCR, while TCRdb's copy carries only in-frame clones and drops some. This sample has approximately 2,300,000 clones, with roughly 90% found just once. V was pared by 0 bases and J by 6 bases, with 15 bases between. The CDR3 runs 16 residues. Looked up from germline, CDR1 is MGHRA and CDR2 is YSYEKL. The source of this sequence is a man aged 18 to 29 in good health. Some clones in this sample may be carry-over from other donors' samples. Sample: naive CD4+ T cells from PBMCs. Sample subset: CD45RA+ positively selected. V gene TRBV4-1 combines with J gene TRBJ1-5; weak D call: TRBD1 (5 bases). CDR3 sequence: CASSQDERGWSQPQHF. CDR3 DNA: TGCGCCAGCAGCCAAGACGAAAGGGGCTGGAGTCAGCCCCAGCATTTT.